One and the same sample provided the 22 T cell receptor beta chains below, sequenced in a study of shared clonotypes between healthy human individuals. The method was immunoSEQ multiplex PCR; TCRdb's version includes in-frame clones alone and lacks a portion of them. The profile shows about half a million clones, 81% of them singletons. The specimen was PBMCs. The origin of the receptors is a middle-aged woman in good health. Some clones in this sample may be carry-over from other donors' samples.

A note on this clone: It differs at one base from a far larger clone, so likely a read error. This sample includes further DNA sequences coding for the same CDR3. The V call is TRBV6-5, the J call TRBJ2-7, with 8 bases identical to TRBD2. The CDR3 has 15 residues. Germline V gene lookup returns CDR1 MNHEY and CDR2 SVGAGI. V was clipped by 0 bases and J by 5 bases; unmatched bases: 6. This CDR3 is CASSYSAGGSDEQYF. The DNA of the CDR3 is TGTGCCAGCAGTTACTCTGCGGGAGGCTCGGACGAGCAGTACTTC.

The CDR3 spells CASSLSRGRRETQYF. Here the CDR3 DNA reads TGTGCCAGCAGCTTATCCCGGGGGCGCCGGGAGACCCAGTACTTC. The chain combines TRBV7-9 with TRBJ2-5; D is perhaps TRBD1 or TRBD2 (6 bases each). Germline V gene data show CDR1 as SEHNR and CDR2 as FQNEAQ (reference sequence). The CDR3 runs to 15 residues. V lost 2 bases and J lost 5, with 15 bases in between. Complete variable domain (other parts from reference TRBV7-9 and TRBJ2-5): DTGVSQNPRHKITKRGQNVTFRCDPISEHNRLYWYRQTLGQGPEFLTYFQNEAQLEKSRLLSDRFSAERPKGSFSTLEIQRTEQGDSAMYLCASSLSRGRRETQYFGPGTRLLVL.

The V call is TRBV11-2, the J call TRBJ1-5; D ambiguous. CDR1 SGHAT and CDR2 FQNNGV come from the germline V gene. V gave up 3 bases and J gave up 4 bases, with 7 bases separating them. The CDR3 sequence is 13 residues long. The CDR3: CASSFSDNQPQHF. The CDR3 DNA reads as TGTGCCAGCAGCTTTTCAGATAATCAGCCCCAGCATTTT.

The V gene is TRBV7-3, the J gene TRBJ2-2; no clear D gene. Germline V gene data show CDR1 as SGHTA and CDR2 as FQGTGA. V lost 5 bases and J 7 bases, leaving 14 bases between the germline ends. The CDR3 has 14 residues. The CDR3 spells CASSPGRVGGELFF. The CDR3 DNA reads as TGTGCCAGCAGCCCCGGTCGGGTGGGCGGGGAGCTGTTTTTT.

The rearrangement joins TRBV7-2 to TRBJ1-5; D ambiguous. Trimming pared 5 bases from V and 3 bases from J, leaving 8 bases between. The V gene's germline CDR1 is SGHTA and CDR2 FQGNSA. The CDR3 contains 13 residues. The CDR3: CASSAVANQPQHF. CDR3 DNA sequence: TGTGCCAGCAGCGCCGTGGCCAATCAGCCCCAGCATTTT.

This clone came up once. The CDR3 DNA reads TGTGCCAGCTCACCGTCTGGGACAGGGGCTAGCGAGCAGTACTTC. Residues: CASSPSGTGASEQYF. This sequence joins TRBV18 and TRBJ2-7; TRBD1 aligns across 10 bases. The V gene's germline CDR1 is KGHSH and CDR2 LQKENI. V lost 3 bases and J lost 6; bases outside the gene matches: 8. CDR3 length: 15 amino acids.

The chain couples TRBV6-5 to TRBJ1-1; D unresolved. Trimming cost V 1 base and J 4 bases, with 7 bases left between them. Germline V lookup: CDR1 MNHEY, CDR2 SVGAGI. The CDR3 runs to 13 residues. The CDR3 DNA reads as TGTGCCAGCAGTTACTTGTATGGCACTGAAGCTTTCTTT. Protein sequence: CASSYLYGTEAFF.

J is TRBJ1-2 and V is TRBV15; D gene uncertain. The V gene lost 2 bases and the J gene lost 6 bases, with 16 bases spanning the gap. CDR3 length: 15 residues. Per the germline V gene, CDR1 is LNHNV and CDR2 is YYDKDF (reference sequence). CDR3 protein: CATSRLHSGFDGYTF. The CDR3 bases are TGTGCCACCAGCAGACTACATTCGGGTTTCGATGGCTACACCTTC.

This rearrangement joins TRBV5-4 to TRBJ2-1; TRBD2 aligns across 9 bases. The CDR3 has 15 residues. Trimming cost V 4 bases and J 1 base; bases outside gene matches: 3. The germline gives CDR1 SGHNT, CDR2 YYREEE (reference sequence). CDR3 nucleotides: TGTGCCAGCAGCCTAAGCGGGAGGTCCTACAATGAGCAGTTCTTC. It specifies CASSLSGRSYNEQFF.

Regarding this clone: Given a far larger clone just one base away, this is likely a sequencing read error. V is TRBV10-3 and J is TRBJ2-1; 13 bases line up with TRBD2. The CDR3 is 15 residues long. CDR1 and CDR2 (germline): ENHRY, SYGVKD. The CDR3 protein is CAISEGLAGDNGQFF. In nucleotides, the CDR3 is TGTGCCATCAGTGAAGGACTAGCGGGAGACAATGGGCAGTTCTTC.

This clone came up a few times. A far more abundant clone sits one base away, making this likely a read error. In the same sample, other DNA sequences code for this CDR3. The chain employs TRBV30 and TRBJ2-2, with 7 bases lining up with TRBD1. Germline V gene data show CDR1 as GTSNPN and CDR2 as SVGIG (reference sequence). This CDR3 spans 15 amino acids. CDR3: CAWSMTTGRPGELFF. The CDR3 bases are TGTGCCTGGAGTATGACGACAGGGCGTCCCGGTGAGCTGTTTTTT.

The V and J genes are TRBV7-2 and TRBJ1-2, with D possibly being TRBD1 (6 bases). V was shortened by 2 bases and J by 8 bases, with 15 bases between the two germline ends. This CDR3 spans 14 amino acids. From germline, CDR1 is SGHTA and CDR2 FQGNSA. Here the CDR3 DNA reads TGTGCCAGCAGCTTACGACAGGACGTTGGCGGCTACACCTTC. This translates into CASSLRQDVGGYTF.

Comment on this clone: Given a far larger clone just one base away, this is likely a sequencing read error. This chain connects TRBV5-4 to TRBJ2-1, with D maybe TRBD2 (6 bases). CDR1 and CDR2 (germline): SGHNT, YYREEE (reference sequence). The CDR3 consists of 15 residues. Trimming removed 2 bases at V and 6 bases at J, with 15 bases between. The chain's CDR3 is CASSFVSGLVNEQFF. The CDR3, as DNA: TGTGCCAGCAGCTTCGTAAGCGGGCTGGTCAATGAGCAGTTCTTC. Full variable domain (remainder filled in from reference TRBV5-4 and TRBJ2-1): ETGVTQSPTHLIKTRGQQVTLRCSSQSGHNTVSWYQQALGQGPQFIFQYYREEENGRGNFPPRFSGLQFPNYSSELNVNALELDDSALYLCASSFVSGLVNEQFFGPGTRLTVL.

This clone was recorded only once. The J gene is TRBJ1-1, the V gene TRBV5-1, with D perhaps matching TRBD1 (5 bases). The CDR3 has 17 amino acids. V was trimmed by 0 bases and J by 2 bases, leaving 17 bases between them. Germline CDR1 SGHRS, CDR2 YFSETQ. The CDR3 DNA reads TGCGCCAGCAGCTTGGAGGGAAGGGGAACCCTAAACACTGAAGCTTTCTTT. Residues: CASSLEGRGTLNTEAFF.

The genes are TRBV7-2 and TRBJ1-1; 7 bases are shared with TRBD1. Germline CDR1 is SGHTA and CDR2 is FQGNSA. Trimming took 11 bases from V and 1 from J; bases not matched to a gene: 13. This CDR3 has 15 residues. The CDR3, as DNA: TGTGCCGCGGCAGAGCCGGGACAGAGGAACACTGAAGCTTTCTTT. Protein: CAAAEPGQRNTEAFF.

V usage is TRBV7-7 and J usage is TRBJ1-1; D is ambiguous. Germline V gene lookup returns CDR1 SSHAT and CDR2 FNYEAQ (reference sequence). Between the trimmed V and J ends, which lost 5 bases and 1 base, there was a span of 8 bases. This CDR3 spans 13 amino acids. CDR3 DNA: TGTGCCAGCAGCCGTCGCGAGAACACTGAAGCTTTCTTT. It translates to CASSRRENTEAFF.

As regards this clone: It differs at one base from a far larger clone, so likely a read error. Different DNA sequences within this sample yield the same CDR3. CDR3 amino acids: CASTLDREWETQYF. CDR3 coding DNA: TGTGCCAGCACCCTGGACAGGGAGTGGGAGACCCAGTACTTC. This chain uses TRBV6-1 with TRBJ2-5, with 8 bases matching TRBD1. Trimming took 7 bases from V and 5 from J; bases not matched to a gene: 9. Germline V gene sequence: CDR1 MNHNS, CDR2 SASEGT. This CDR3 contains 14 residues.

Concerning this clone itself: The likely explanation is a read error, given a far larger clone one base away. This CDR3 is also generated by other DNA sequences in the sample. The chain links TRBV5-1 to TRBJ2-3; D is unclear. This CDR3 has 15 amino acids. Germline V gene data show CDR1 as SGHRS and CDR2 as YFSETQ. CDR3 region: CASSLDPSSTDTQYF. DNA for the CDR3: TGCGCCAGTAGCTTGGACCCGAGTAGCACAGATACGCAGTATTTT. The entire variable domain, with the rest obtained from reference TRBV5-1 and TRBJ2-3, is as follows: KAGVTQTPRYLIKTRGQQVTLSCSPISGHRSVSWYQQTPGQGLQFLFEYFSETQRNKGNFPGRFSGRQFSNSRSEMNVSTLELGDSALYLCASSLDPSSTDTQYFGPGTRLTVL.

The gene calls are TRBV11-2 and TRBJ2-3; D not resolved. The V end lost 2 bases, the J end lost 0 bases, and 6 bases lay between the germline ends. Germline loops: CDR1 SGHAT, CDR2 FQNNGV. The length of the CDR3 is 14 residues. CDR3 in DNA: TGTGCCAGCAGCTTACTTATTAGCACAGATACGCAGTATTTT. This sequence encodes CASSLLISTDTQYF.

The V gene is TRBV29-1, the J gene TRBJ1-2; weak D call: TRBD1 (5 bases). V was clipped by 6 bases and J by 4 bases, with 9 bases between them. Germline V lookup: CDR1 SQVTM, CDR2 ANQGSEA. The CDR3 consists of 11 residues. The chain's CDR3 is CSVGVGYGYTF. The CDR3 nucleotides read TGCAGCGTAGGGGTGGGCTATGGCTACACCTTC.

V is TRBV7-2 and J is TRBJ2-2; D remains ambiguous. Germline CDR1 reads SGHTA; CDR2 reads FQGNSA. The CDR3 contains 14 residues. V lost 5 bases, J lost 3 bases, and 10 bases lay in between. The CDR3, as DNA: TGTGCCAGCAGCCCTCGATTCGACACCGGGGAGCTGTTTTTT. Protein: CASSPRFDTGELFF.

J is TRBJ2-7 and V is TRBV4-2; 8 bases map to TRBD1. Germline-derived CDR1 and CDR2 are LGHNA and YNFKEQ. CDR3 length equals 12 residues. The junction had 2 bases not matched to a gene; V was cut back by 3 bases and J by 7 bases. CDR3 nucleotide sequence: TGTGCCAGCAGCCAGCGGACAGGGGAGCAGTACTTC. The encoded protein is CASSQRTGEQYF.